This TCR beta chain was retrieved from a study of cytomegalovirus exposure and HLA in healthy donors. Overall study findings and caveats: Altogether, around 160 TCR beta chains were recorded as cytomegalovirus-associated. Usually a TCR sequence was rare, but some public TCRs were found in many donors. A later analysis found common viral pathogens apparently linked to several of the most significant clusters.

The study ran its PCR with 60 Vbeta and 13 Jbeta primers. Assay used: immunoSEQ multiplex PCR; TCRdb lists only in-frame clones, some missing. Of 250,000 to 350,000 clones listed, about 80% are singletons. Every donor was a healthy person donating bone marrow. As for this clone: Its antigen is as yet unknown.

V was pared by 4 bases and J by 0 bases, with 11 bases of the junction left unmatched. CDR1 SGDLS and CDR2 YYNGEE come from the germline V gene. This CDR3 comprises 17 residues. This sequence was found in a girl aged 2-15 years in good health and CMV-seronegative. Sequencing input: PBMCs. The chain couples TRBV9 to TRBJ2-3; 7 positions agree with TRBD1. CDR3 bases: TGTGCCAGCAGCACTCGACAGGGCCCAAGTAGCACAGATACGCAGTATTTT. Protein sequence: CASSTRQGPSSTDTQYF. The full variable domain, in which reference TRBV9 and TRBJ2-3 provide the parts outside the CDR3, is DSGVTQTPKHLITATGQRVTLRCSPRSGDLSVYWYQQSLDQGLQFLIQYYNGEERAKGNILERFSAQQFPDLHSELNLSSLELGDSALYFCASSTRQGPSSTDTQYFGPGTRLTVL.